This T cell receptor (beta chain) was identified in a study of human T cells and chemical hapten exposure. Overall study context: Largely, small differences in pooled library volume made per-sample TCR yields vary.

The V end lost 2 bases, the J end lost 9 bases, and 14 bases lay between the germline ends. The length of the CDR3 is 14 residues. Time point in this sample: pre-sensitization, week 0. The treatment is: therapeutic diphenylcyclopropenone sensitization with weekly scalp DPC. Total RNA was extracted from unfractionated whole blood. One entry per CDR3 protein results from TCRdb running MiXCR on the RACE reads. This table holds roughly 380,000 distinct CDR3 sequences, 5.1% found once. This chain uses TRBV12-3 or TRBV12-4 with TRBJ2-1; the D gene is possibly TRBD2 (5 bases). Sequencing was performed on whole blood, taken in connection with sensitization to the hapten diphenylcyclopropenone (DPC). The source is a woman aged 50 to 65 with alopecia areata. Some clones in this sample may be carry-over from other donors' samples. The chain's CDR3 is CASSLSSGKGEQFF. The DNA of the CDR3 is TGTGCCAGCAGTTTAAGTTCGGGGAAGGGTGAGCAGTTCTTC.